These T cell receptor beta chains were read from a single sample in a study of cytomegalovirus exposure and HLA in healthy donors. The protocol was immunoSEQ multiplex PCR, while the TCRdb copy is restricted to in-frame clones and leaves out a portion. The sample lists over 100,000 clones, roughly 80% occurring once. Sequencing input: PBMCs. The receptors were sampled from a female donor in good health and CMV-seronegative. CDR3s include the opening cysteine and the closing phenylalanine or tryptophan. Fields, in order: J gene, V gene, clone size, D gene, CDR3 DNA, CDR3 protein. A D gene is named only where the DNA matches it firmly. Not all rows give a size; the values are once, few, many and, for expanded clones, a class.

j_gene: TRBJ1-1
v_gene: TRBV7-9
abundance: .
d_gene: .
CDR3nt: TGTGCCAGCAGCTTATCTTTGCCAGGGGCTGAAGCTTTCTTT
CDR3aa: CASSLSLPGAEAFF

j_gene: TRBJ2-6
v_gene: TRBV4-3
abundance: .
d_gene: .
CDR3nt: TGCGCCAGCAGCCAGGAGAGACCTACCCCCTCTGGGGCCAACGTCCTGACTTTC
CDR3aa: CASSQERPTPSGANVLTF

j_gene: TRBJ1-4
v_gene: TRBV27
abundance: once
d_gene: TRBD1
CDR3nt: TGTGCCAGCAGTCCTAGGACAGGTGAAAAACTGTTTTTT
CDR3aa: CASSPRTGEKLFF

j_gene: TRBJ2-7
v_gene: TRBV4-3
abundance: few
d_gene: .
CDR3nt: TGCGCCAGCAGCCGGGGAGGTCCGGGATCCTACGAGCAGTACTTC
CDR3aa: CASSRGGPGSYEQYF

j_gene: TRBJ2-2
v_gene: TRBV7-2
abundance: .
d_gene: .
CDR3nt: TGTGCCAGCAGCTCCCCCGAGGCGGGACGCGGGGAGCTGTTTTTT
CDR3aa: CASSSPEAGRGELFF

j_gene: TRBJ1-2
v_gene: TRBV27
abundance: .
d_gene: TRBD1
CDR3nt: TGTGCCAGCAGTTGGAACCCGGGACAGGGTTATGGCTACACCTTC
CDR3aa: CASSWNPGQGYGYTF

j_gene: TRBJ1-5
v_gene: TRBV4-2
abundance: .
d_gene: .
CDR3nt: TGTGCCAGCACCCCAGGCCCAGATAGCAATCAGCCCCAGCATTTT
CDR3aa: CASTPGPDSNQPQHF

j_gene: TRBJ2-3
v_gene: TRBV7-9
abundance: medium-sized
d_gene: .
CDR3nt: TGTGCCAGCAGGAGAGGGTGGCAGGACACAGATACGCAGTATTTT
CDR3aa: CASRRGWQDTDTQYF

j_gene: TRBJ1-1
v_gene: TRBV5-1
abundance: few
d_gene: .
CDR3nt: TGCGCCAGCAGCTCCTCCGTGAACACTGAAGCTTTCTTT
CDR3aa: CASSSSVNTEAFF

j_gene: TRBJ2-1
v_gene: TRBV7-2
abundance: .
d_gene: TRBD2
CDR3nt: TGTGCCAGCAGCTTAGGGCAAGCGGGGGGGAATGAGCAGTTCTTC
CDR3aa: CASSLGQAGGNEQFF

j_gene: TRBJ2-1
v_gene: TRBV4-3
abundance: .
d_gene: TRBD2
CDR3nt: TGCGCCAGCAGCCCGAGCGGGAGAGGGTACAATGAGCAGTTCTTC
CDR3aa: CASSPSGRGYNEQFF